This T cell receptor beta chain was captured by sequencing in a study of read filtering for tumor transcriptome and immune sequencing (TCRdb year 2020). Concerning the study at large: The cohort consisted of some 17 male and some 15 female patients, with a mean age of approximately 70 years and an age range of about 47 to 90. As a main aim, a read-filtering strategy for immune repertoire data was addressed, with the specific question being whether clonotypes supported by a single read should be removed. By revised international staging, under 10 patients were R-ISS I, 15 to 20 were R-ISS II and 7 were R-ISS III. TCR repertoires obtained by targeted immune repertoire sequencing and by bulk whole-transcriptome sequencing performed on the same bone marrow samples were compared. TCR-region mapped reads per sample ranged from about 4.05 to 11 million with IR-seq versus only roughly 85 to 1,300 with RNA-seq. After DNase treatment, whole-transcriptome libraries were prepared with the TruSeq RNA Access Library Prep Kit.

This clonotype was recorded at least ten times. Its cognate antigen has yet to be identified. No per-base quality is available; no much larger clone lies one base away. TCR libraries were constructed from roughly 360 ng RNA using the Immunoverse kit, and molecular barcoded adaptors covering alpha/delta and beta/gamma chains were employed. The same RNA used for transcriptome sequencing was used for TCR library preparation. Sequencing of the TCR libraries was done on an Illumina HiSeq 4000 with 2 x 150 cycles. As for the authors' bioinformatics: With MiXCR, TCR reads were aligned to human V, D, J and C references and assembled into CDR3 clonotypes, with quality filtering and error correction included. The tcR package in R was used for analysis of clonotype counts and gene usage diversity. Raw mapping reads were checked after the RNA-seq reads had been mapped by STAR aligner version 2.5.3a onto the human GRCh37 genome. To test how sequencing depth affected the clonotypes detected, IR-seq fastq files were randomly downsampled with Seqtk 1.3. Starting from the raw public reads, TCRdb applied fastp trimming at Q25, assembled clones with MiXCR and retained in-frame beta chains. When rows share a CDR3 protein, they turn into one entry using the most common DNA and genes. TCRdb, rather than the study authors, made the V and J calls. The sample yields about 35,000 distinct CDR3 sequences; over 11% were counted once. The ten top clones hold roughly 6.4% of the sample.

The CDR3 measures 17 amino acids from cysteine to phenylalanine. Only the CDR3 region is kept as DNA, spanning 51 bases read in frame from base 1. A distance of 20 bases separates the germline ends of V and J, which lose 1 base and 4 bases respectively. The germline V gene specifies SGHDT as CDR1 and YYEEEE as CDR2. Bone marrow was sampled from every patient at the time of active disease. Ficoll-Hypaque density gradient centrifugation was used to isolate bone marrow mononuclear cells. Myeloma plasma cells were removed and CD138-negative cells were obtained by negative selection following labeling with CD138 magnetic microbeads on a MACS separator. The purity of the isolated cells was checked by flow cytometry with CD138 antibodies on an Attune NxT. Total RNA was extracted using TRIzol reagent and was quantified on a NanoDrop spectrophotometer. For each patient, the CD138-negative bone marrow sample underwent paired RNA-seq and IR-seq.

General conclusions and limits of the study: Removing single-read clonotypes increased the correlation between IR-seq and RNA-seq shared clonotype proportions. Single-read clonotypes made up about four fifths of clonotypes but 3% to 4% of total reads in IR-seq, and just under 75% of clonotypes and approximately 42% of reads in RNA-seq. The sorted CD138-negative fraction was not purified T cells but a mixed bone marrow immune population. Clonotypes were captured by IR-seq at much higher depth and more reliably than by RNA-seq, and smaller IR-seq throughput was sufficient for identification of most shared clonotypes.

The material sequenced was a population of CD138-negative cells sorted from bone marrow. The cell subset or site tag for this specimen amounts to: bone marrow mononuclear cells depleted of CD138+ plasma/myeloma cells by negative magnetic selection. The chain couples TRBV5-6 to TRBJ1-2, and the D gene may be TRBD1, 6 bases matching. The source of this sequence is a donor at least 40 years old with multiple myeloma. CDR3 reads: CASSLFGQKGDIYGYTF. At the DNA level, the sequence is TGTGCCAGCAGCTTGTTTGGCCAGAAGGGGGACATCTATGGCTACACCTTC.